A selection of T cell receptor beta chains follows, all from one sample in a study of cytomegalovirus exposure and HLA in healthy donors. Repertoires were generated with immunoSEQ multiplex PCR, while TCRdb's copy carries only in-frame clones and drops some. The table includes about 150,000 clones, roughly three quarters detected once. The sequenced material came from PBMCs. The receptors derive from a woman between 40 and 50 years old in good health and CMV-seronegative. Both conserved end residues are part of each CDR3. Each record gives: J gene, V gene, CDR3 protein.

j_gene: TRBJ1-3; v_gene: TRBV9; CDR3aa: CASSEERAGNTIYF
j_gene: TRBJ1-6; v_gene: TRBV10-1; CDR3aa: CASSTGQGIHSPLHF
j_gene: TRBJ1-2; v_gene: TRBV6-5; CDR3aa: CASSSTRYGYTF
j_gene: TRBJ1-3; v_gene: TRBV14; CDR3aa: CASSRQVAGNTIYF
j_gene: TRBJ2-3; v_gene: TRBV7-8; CDR3aa: CASSPVQGHRTDTQYF
j_gene: TRBJ2-7; v_gene: TRBV15; CDR3aa: CATSNRAGEQYF
j_gene: TRBJ2-1; v_gene: TRBV7-2; CDR3aa: CASSLVSGAREQFF
j_gene: TRBJ1-1; v_gene: TRBV6-8; CDR3aa: CARDDRGLNTGAFF
j_gene: TRBJ1-2; v_gene: TRBV5-1; CDR3aa: CASSLGIGTSSDSYGYTF
j_gene: TRBJ1-1; v_gene: TRBV19; CDR3aa: CASSIGVRGMNTEAFF
j_gene: TRBJ2-1; v_gene: TRBV5-1; CDR3aa: CASSLAGLSNNEQFF
j_gene: TRBJ1-3; v_gene: TRBV6-5; CDR3aa: CASSYDTGAGGNTIYF
j_gene: TRBJ1-2; v_gene: TRBV28; CDR3aa: CASRTKDGYTF
j_gene: TRBJ1-6; v_gene: TRBV10-3; CDR3aa: CAISQVGGVSYNSPLHF
j_gene: TRBJ2-6; v_gene: TRBV6-1; CDR3aa: CASSEVWGGYLSGANVLTF
j_gene: TRBJ1-6; v_gene: TRBV14; CDR3aa: CASSPRTGGNSPLHF
j_gene: TRBJ1-1; v_gene: TRBV19; CDR3aa: CASSIGTAYEAFF
j_gene: TRBJ2-7; v_gene: TRBV29-1; CDR3aa: CSVGQGTYEQYF
j_gene: TRBJ1-5; v_gene: TRBV5-6; CDR3aa: CASSLGNSNQPQHF
j_gene: TRBJ1-1; v_gene: TRBV21-1; CDR3aa: CASSKEANTEAFF
j_gene: TRBJ2-3; v_gene: TRBV28; CDR3aa: CASSLAGQGADTQYF
j_gene: TRBJ1-1; v_gene: TRBV6-5; CDR3aa: CASSYSERAEAFF
j_gene: TRBJ1-2; v_gene: TRBV11-2; CDR3aa: CASSPVGEYGYTF
j_gene: TRBJ1-5; v_gene: TRBV19; CDR3aa: CASAWTGHNQPQHF
j_gene: TRBJ1-5; v_gene: TRBV5-1; CDR3aa: CASSREGVSNQPQHF
j_gene: TRBJ1-5; v_gene: TRBV6-5; CDR3aa: CASSYDRQGHQPQHF
j_gene: TRBJ2-1; v_gene: TRBV5-4; CDR3aa: CASSYWGGGATEQFF
j_gene: TRBJ1-1; v_gene: TRBV20-1; CDR3aa: CSASGTSGAFF
j_gene: TRBJ2-1; v_gene: TRBV19; CDR3aa: CASSRQRESYEQFF
j_gene: TRBJ2-3; v_gene: TRBV6-1; CDR3aa: CASSRDNTDTQYF
j_gene: TRBJ1-1; v_gene: TRBV6-5; CDR3aa: CASSYGGRMNTEAFF
j_gene: TRBJ1-4; v_gene: TRBV27; CDR3aa: CASSFFWTGDEKLFF
j_gene: TRBJ2-5; v_gene: TRBV25-1; CDR3aa: CASSESGSKETQYF
j_gene: TRBJ1-1; v_gene: TRBV5-1; CDR3aa: CASSLPQGLHTEAFF
j_gene: TRBJ1-1; v_gene: TRBV6-5; CDR3aa: CASSYSDRGNTEAFF
j_gene: TRBJ2-5; v_gene: TRBV7-6; CDR3aa: CASSPLSGGPETQYF
j_gene: TRBJ2-1; v_gene: TRBV6-1; CDR3aa: CASSGGTPNEQFF
j_gene: TRBJ1-4; v_gene: TRBV5-1; CDR3aa: CASSLGVTANEKLFF
j_gene: TRBJ1-1; v_gene: TRBV7-2; CDR3aa: CASSETGLQAFF
j_gene: TRBJ1-4; v_gene: TRBV7-9; CDR3aa: CASSPSLGQREKLFF
j_gene: TRBJ1-4; v_gene: TRBV5-1; CDR3aa: CASSSGQGALGEKLFF
j_gene: TRBJ2-3; v_gene: TRBV13; CDR3aa: CASSLGGPSGGGVTDTQYF
j_gene: TRBJ2-1; v_gene: TRBV11-3; CDR3aa: CASSLDSPREQFF
j_gene: TRBJ1-1; v_gene: TRBV27; CDR3aa: CASSGQRNTEAFF
j_gene: TRBJ2-1; v_gene: TRBV4-2; CDR3aa: CASSPPRQGIRGDEQFF
j_gene: TRBJ2-5; v_gene: TRBV2; CDR3aa: CASSEDRLAGETQYF
j_gene: TRBJ2-7; v_gene: TRBV6-1; CDR3aa: CASHLDRGYEQYF
j_gene: TRBJ1-2; v_gene: TRBV9; CDR3aa: CASSVSGDHYGYTF
j_gene: TRBJ1-2; v_gene: TRBV10-2; CDR3aa: CASSEYDRTVYGYTF
j_gene: TRBJ2-7; v_gene: TRBV7-9; CDR3aa: CSSSGSTGSYEQYF
j_gene: TRBJ1-4; v_gene: TRBV19; CDR3aa: CASRVQGNEKLFF
j_gene: TRBJ2-1; v_gene: TRBV28; CDR3aa: CASSPGGLAGPFSYNEQFF
j_gene: TRBJ2-1; v_gene: TRBV11-2; CDR3aa: CASSPLAGAYNEQFF
j_gene: TRBJ1-5; v_gene: TRBV5-4; CDR3aa: CASSLGQGQPQHF
j_gene: TRBJ1-6; v_gene: TRBV11-2; CDR3aa: CASSLGLGTAYNSPLHF
j_gene: NA; v_gene: TRBV13; CDR3aa: CASSRWGSPISYEQYF
j_gene: TRBJ2-1; v_gene: TRBV4-1; CDR3aa: CASSLLGAPMQFF
j_gene: TRBJ1-3; v_gene: TRBV29-1; CDR3aa: CSVLQGAGNTIYF
j_gene: TRBJ1-5; v_gene: TRBV5-6; CDR3aa: CASSNTSLNQPQHF
j_gene: TRBJ2-3; v_gene: TRBV6-5; CDR3aa: CASRSLADTQYF